The rows below give T cell receptor beta chains drawn from one sample of a study of naive and memory T cell subsets. TCRdb itself ran the UMI-ligation and nested PCR reads through MiXCR, one entry per CDR3 protein. The table includes 140,000 to 150,000 distinct CDR3 sequences, about a sixth detected once. Sample: naive CD4+ T cells from blood. The receptors were gathered from a human donor in good health. Both conserved end residues are part of each CDR3. Fields, in order: V gene, J gene, D gene, clone size, CDR3 protein. A D gene is named only where the DNA matches it firmly. The listing skips clone size in some rows; elsewhere it reads once, few, many or a size class.

>TRBV9|TRBJ2-7|TRBD2|few
CASSPSGTSASYEQYF
>TRBV29-1|TRBJ2-5|.|few
CSVWSTRGETQYF
>TRBV19|TRBJ2-1|.|few
CASKGHVEQFF
>TRBV5-1|TRBJ2-5|.|.
CASSLDRGGQETQYF
>TRBV20-1|TRBJ2-5|.|few
CSARASSGSETQYF
>TRBV20-1|TRBJ2-1|TRBD2|.
CSARDGRLAGTPPDYNEQFF
>TRBV7-9|TRBJ2-3|TRBD2|few
CASSYPGLAEGGRAQYF
>TRBV5-1|TRBJ2-7|TRBD2|few
CASSSGGSYEQYF
>TRBV29-1|TRBJ1-1|TRBD1|many
CSARQGFSPEAFF
>TRBV29-1|TRBJ2-3|.|once
CSVEEGLADTQYF
>TRBV2|TRBJ2-2|.|few
CASRVENTGELFF
>TRBV10-3|TRBJ2-1|TRBD2|.
CAISSNQGLAGDRRGYNEQFF
>TRBV20-1|TRBJ1-5|TRBD1|.
CSAMDGQGSRSNQPQHF
>TRBV27|TRBJ2-5|.|few
CASSLFPGPQYF
>TRBV28|TRBJ1-5|.|.
CASSLRFVGVSNQPQHF
>TRBV7-2|TRBJ2-3|.|.
CASSTSGPSTDTQYF
>TRBV7-9|TRBJ1-1|TRBD1|few
CASSLDLGQGFPEAFF
>TRBV23-1|TRBJ1-1|.|.
CASSSDPGHTEAFF
>TRBV10-3|TRBJ2-3|.|.
CAISGDLTVTDTQYF
>TRBV5-1|TRBJ2-5|.|.
CASSKGTWETQYF
>TRBV7-2|TRBJ2-7|.|.
CASSSQGGRKYLAYEQYF
>TRBV20-1|TRBJ2-3|TRBD1|.
CSARGQYTDTQYF
>TRBV19|TRBJ1-5|TRBD1|few
CASRTGTAHSNQPQHF
>TRBV19|TRBJ1-4|TRBD1|few
CASTKGANEKLFF
>TRBV20-1|TRBJ2-1|TRBD1|few
CSARAGQQQFF
>TRBV20-1|TRBJ1-2|.|.
CSARDSGYGYTF
>TRBV6-1|TRBJ2-7|.|.
CASSEAQRSSYEQYF
>TRBV24-1|TRBJ2-1|TRBD2|.
CATSDPGTSGSYNEQFF